The 22 T cell receptor beta chains presented below share a single source sample, sequenced in a study of persistence of HIV-infected CD4 T cells. Anti-CD3/anti-CD28 beads served as a nonspecific positive control stimulus. CD4+ T cells upregulating both CD40 ligand and CD69 were sorted as responding cells. The immunoSEQ assay was version 4, run in survey mode. The data were produced by immunoSEQ multiplex PCR, yet TCRdb's version contains in-frame clones alone and is incomplete. This sample yields tens of thousands of clones, of which about nine tenths are seen a single time; 0.4% to 0.6% belongs to the top ten. Their cognate antigens are unknown. The sample was CD4+ T cells sorted from PBMCs after approximately 20-hour stimulation, taken from a patient who received antiretroviral therapy. These receptors came from an adult woman with HIV who was CMV-seropositive.

This sequence joins TRBV4-1 and TRBJ1-5, with D possibly being TRBD1 (5 bases). This CDR3 is built from 17 residues. Trimming removed 0 bases from V and 6 bases from J, with 18 bases in between. Germline assignment: CDR1 MGHRA and CDR2 YSYEKL. In DNA, the CDR3 is TGCGCCAGCAGCCAAGAAGGAGGGACGCAAAATCTTCAGCCCCAGCATTTT. This translates into CASSQEGGTQNLQPQHF.

This sequence joins TRBV5-8 and TRBJ1-5; D is unclear. Germline V CDR1 and CDR2: SGHTS, YDEGEE. The V gene lost 0 bases and the J gene lost 1 base, with 8 bases spanning the gap. The CDR3 is 15 amino acids. CDR3: CASSLGVVSNQPQHF. For the CDR3, the DNA is TGTGCCAGCAGCTTGGGCGTCGTGAGCAATCAGCCCCAGCATTTT.

This clone was observed once. The chain is built from TRBV12-5 and TRBJ2-5, with a possible D match to TRBD2 (5 bases). The CDR3 is made up of 16 amino acids. Germline CDR1 reads LGHNT; CDR2 reads FRNRAP. V was pared by 3 bases and J by 5 bases, with 19 bases between. The CDR3 region has the DNA TGTGCTAGTGGTTTTTCAGGAGTCGCCCCGGGGGAGACCCAGTACTTC. This gives the protein CASGFSGVAPGETQYF.

This chain links TRBV5-1 with TRBJ1-1; TRBD1 matches 9 bases. The V gene end was trimmed by 3 bases and the J gene end by 8 bases; junction bases not matched to a gene: 14. This CDR3 spans 16 amino acids. CDR1 and CDR2 (germline): SGHRS, YFSETQ. CDR3 in amino acids: CASSSSLGQGIPEAFF. The CDR3 DNA sequence: TGCGCCAGCAGCTCAAGTTTAGGACAGGGGATCCCGGAAGCTTTCTTT.

This chain connects TRBV5-1 to TRBJ2-2; the D call may be TRBD1 or TRBD2 (5 bases each). Trimming left V 7 bases short and J 1 base short, with 17 bases between. Germline CDR1 reads SGHRS; CDR2 reads YFSETQ. The CDR3 has 16 amino acids. CDR3 DNA sequence: TGCGCCAGCGGTCTTCGGACGGGGCTGAACACCGGGGAGCTGTTTTTT. Its translation is CASGLRTGLNTGELFF. Looking up the rest from reference TRBV5-1 and TRBJ2-2 gives the full variable domain: KAGVTQTPRYLIKTRGQQVTLSCSPISGHRSVSWYQQTPGQGLQFLFEYFSETQRNKGNFPGRFSGRQFSNSRSEMNVSTLELGDSALYLCASGLRTGLNTGELFFGEGSRLTVL.

This chain links TRBV6-4 with TRBJ1-5; TRBD1 might be the D (6 bases). Germline V gives CDR1 MRHNA, CDR2 SNTAGT. V lost 4 bases to trimming and J lost 6 bases, with 25 bases between them. The CDR3 has 18 residues. The CDR3 DNA reads as TGTGCCAGCAGTGGGAGGGGGGGGGTCCCACTCCTCTTTCAGCCCCAGCATTTT. It encodes CASSGRGGVPLLFQPQHF.

This sequence joins TRBV18 and TRBJ1-3; D possibly corresponds to TRBD1 (5 bases). V gave up 8 bases and J gave up 4 bases, with 12 bases separating them. The CDR3 covers 13 residues. Germline CDR1 reads KGHSH; CDR2 reads LQKENI. The CDR3: CASAPSGGNTIYF. For the CDR3, the DNA is TGTGCCAGCGCCCCGTCAGGGGGAAACACCATATATTTT.

This clone appeared a single time. This rearrangement joins TRBV30 to TRBJ1-2; no definite D call. The CDR3 sequence is 14 residues long. In germline, CDR1 is GTSNPN, CDR2 SVGIG (reference sequence). The V end lost 1 base, the J end lost 3 bases, and 12 bases lay between the germline ends. The CDR3 loop is CAWSAPWGDYGYTF. The DNA for the CDR3 is TGTGCCTGGAGTGCTCCCTGGGGTGACTATGGCTACACCTTC.

This chain links TRBV14 with TRBJ2-7, with D uncertain. V lost 1 base and J 0 bases, leaving 19 bases between the germline ends. The V gene's germline CDR1 is SGHDN and CDR2 FVKESK. The CDR3 covers 18 residues. The CDR3, as DNA: TGTGCCAGCAGCCAAGTGCCCCTCGTGTACCCTTTCTCCTACGAGCAGTACGTC. Translated: CASSQVPLVYPFSYEQYV.

CDR3 amino acids: CAGRAGNYGYTF. The CDR3 DNA follows: TGTGCCGGAAGGGCGGGGAACTATGGCTACACCTTC. The rearrangement links TRBV13 to TRBJ1-2; D remains ambiguous. Per germline, CDR1 PRHDT and CDR2 FYEKMQ (reference sequence). The CDR3 loop spans 12 amino acids. V was cut by 11 bases and J by 2 bases, with 12 bases left in between.

The rearrangement uses TRBV28 and TRBJ1-2; a possible D gene is TRBD1 (5 bases). Trimming removed 6 bases at V and 0 bases at J, with 8 bases between. Germline lookup yields CDR1 MDHEN and CDR2 SYDVKM. This CDR3 region has 13 residues. CDR3 nucleotide sequence: TGTGCCAGCAGAGGGGAAACTAACTATGGCTACACCTTC. Translation gives CASRGETNYGYTF.

The chain recombines TRBV6-1 with TRBJ1-5; tentative D call: TRBD1 (6 bases). V was trimmed by 1 base and J by 2 bases, leaving 18 bases between them. Germline values: CDR1 MNHNS, CDR2 SASEGT. The CDR3 is 18 residues long. CDR3 region: CASSEGGRRGLGNQPQHF. CDR3 in DNA: TGTGCCAGCAGTGAAGGGGGGCGGCGGGGATTGGGCAATCAGCCCCAGCATTTT.

J is TRBJ1-5 and V is TRBV19, with a weak D call TRBD1 (5 bases). There are 18 residues in the CDR3. In germline, CDR1 is LNHDA, CDR2 SQIVND (reference sequence). Deletions cut 8 bases from V and 2 bases from J, with 25 bases between. CDR3 in amino acids: CASAPGPVPSGGNQPQHF. The CDR3 DNA reads as TGTGCCAGTGCGCCGGGACCGGTTCCCTCAGGAGGCAATCAGCCCCAGCATTTT.

V is TRBV9 and J is TRBJ1-2; 7 positions match TRBD1. CDR3 length equals 13 residues. V lost 3 bases to trimming and J lost 8 bases; unmatched junction nucleotides: 7. Per germline, CDR1 SGDLS and CDR2 YYNGEE. The CDR3 DNA reads as TGTGCCAGCAGCGGACAGGGATGGGGCGGCTACACCTTC. It codes for CASSGQGWGGYTF.

The chain uses TRBV2 and TRBJ2-1; D is unclear. V lost 2 bases, J lost 9 bases, and 5 bases lay in between. The CDR3 contains 11 residues. From germline, CDR1 is SNHLY and CDR2 FYNNEI. CDR3 sequence (DNA): TGTGCCAGCAGTGAAAGAAGTGAGCAGTTCTTC. This gives the protein CASSERSEQFF.

The chain links TRBV4-2 to TRBJ1-2; the D is unclear. CDR3 length equals 14 residues. V lost 0 bases to trimming and J lost 8 bases, with 13 bases between them. CDR1 is LGHNA, CDR2 YNFKEQ, per germline. CDR3 in DNA: TGTGCCAGCAGCCAAGATCGTGGGGAGGAGGGCTACACCTTC. Amino acids: CASSQDRGEEGYTF.

The genes are TRBV15 and TRBJ1-1; D perhaps matches TRBD1 (5 bases). V gave up 1 base and J gave up 0 bases, with 9 bases separating them. There are 15 residues in the CDR3. Germline CDR1 LNHNV, CDR2 YYDKDF (reference sequence). DNA for the CDR3: TGTGCCACCAGCAGAGCGGGACTTTTGAACACTGAAGCTTTCTTT. Protein sequence: CATSRAGLLNTEAFF.

This chain uses TRBV27 with TRBJ1-6, with a tentative D call TRBD1 (6 bases). The CDR3 has 16 amino acids. Germline V CDR1 and CDR2: MNHEY, SMNVEV (reference sequence). The V and J ends lost 0 bases and 7 bases respectively, with 13 bases between them. CDR3 coding DNA: TGTGCCAGCAGTTTATCCGGGGGGGCGAAGAATTCACCCCTCCACTTT. Encoded protein: CASSLSGGAKNSPLHF.

The gene calls are TRBV6-5 and TRBJ1-2, with D hard to call. From germline, CDR1 is MNHEY and CDR2 SVGAGI. Trimming stripped 2 bases from V and 0 bases from J, with 7 bases between. This CDR3 comprises 14 residues. The CDR3: CASSYRPANYGYTF. In nucleotides, the CDR3 is TGTGCCAGCAGTTACAGGCCGGCTAACTATGGCTACACCTTC.

V usage is TRBV18 and J usage is TRBJ1-1; D is unclear. Germline CDR1 KGHSH, CDR2 LQKENI. V lost 8 bases and J lost 5, with 6 bases in between. CDR3 size: 10 residues. The chain's CDR3 is CASTDTEAFF. In nucleotides, the CDR3 is TGTGCCAGCACAGATACTGAAGCTTTCTTT. Full variable domain (outside the CDR3, taken from reference TRBV18 and TRBJ1-1): NAGVMQNPRHLVRRRGQEARLRCSPMKGHSHVYWYRQLPEEGLKFMVYLQKENIIDESGMPKERFSAEFPKEGPSILRIQQVVRGDSAAYFCASTDTEAFFGQGTRLTVV.

This clone was seen once. J is TRBJ1-4 and V is TRBV12-3 or TRBV12-4; D gene ambiguous. The V end was cut by 6 bases, the J end by 0 bases, with 5 bases between. The CDR3 runs to 13 residues. The CDR3 DNA sequence: TGTGCCAGCAGGTTCACAACTAATGAAAAACTGTTTTTT. It translates to CASRFTTNEKLFF.

The J gene is TRBJ2-7, the V gene TRBV5-6, with a possible D match to TRBD2 (7 bases). The germline CDR1 and CDR2 sequences are SGHDT and YYEEEE. The CDR3 totals 13 residues. V gave up 3 bases and J gave up 6 bases, with 13 bases separating them. Here the CDR3 DNA reads TGTGCCAGCAGCTGGCGGAGGGGGGGCGAGCAGTACTTC. Translating it yields CASSWRRGGEQYF.